The 13 T cell receptor beta chains below all came from one sample that was sequenced in a study of T-cell memory formation after mild COVID-19. TCRdb reanalysed the 5' RACE reads using MiXCR and keeps one entry per CDR3 protein. The sample contains 160,000 or so distinct CDR3 sequences, around a third of which appear only once. Source material: PBMCs or a T cell subset sorted from them (not recorded which). Source of these receptors: an adult woman who had mild COVID-19 (a few samples of this study predate the infection). Cell type and time point are not known.

The V and J genes are TRBV6-2 or TRBV6-3 and TRBJ1-5; weak D call: TRBD1 (6 bases). This CDR3 contains 16 residues. Germline V gene lookup returns CDR1 MNHEY and CDR2 SVGEGT. V was clipped by 4 bases and J by 1 base, with 14 bases between them. This chain's CDR3 is CASSSNTGKSNQPQHF. The CDR3 bases are TGTGCCAGCAGTTCCAATACAGGGAAGAGCAATCAGCCCCAGCATTTT.

The chain has TRBV12-3 or TRBV12-4 and TRBJ2-1; 12 bases fit TRBD2. The CDR3 is 16 amino acids. Trimming at V came to 5 bases and at J to 5 bases, leaving 7 bases not matched to a gene. Here the CDR3 DNA reads TGTGCCAGCAGTAAGACTAGCGGGAGATTTCACAATGAGCAGTTCTTC. As protein: CASSKTSGRFHNEQFF.

This clonotype has a handful of counts. The chain recombines TRBV5-1 with TRBJ1-2, with D possibly being TRBD1 (5 bases). Germline assignment: CDR1 SGHRS and CDR2 YFSETQ. CDR3 length: 13 residues. Trimming removed 4 bases from V and 2 bases from J, with 9 bases in between. The CDR3 coding sequence is TGCGCCAGCAGCGCCGACAGAAACTATGGCTACACCTTC. It codes for CASSADRNYGYTF.

This clonotype was seen a handful of times. The V gene is TRBV5-5, the J gene TRBJ1-5, with D possibly TRBD1 on 5 matching bases. V lost 1 base to trimming and J lost 2 bases, with 10 bases between them. CDR1 is SGHKS, CDR2 YYEKEE, per germline (reference sequence). This CDR3 is built from 15 residues. The CDR3 reads CASSLWGSGNQPQHF. The CDR3 nucleotides are TGTGCCAGCAGCTTGTGGGGGAGCGGCAATCAGCCCCAGCATTTT. The whole variable domain, remainder taken from reference TRBV5-5 and TRBJ1-5, is DAGVTQSPTHLIKTRGQQVTLRCSPISGHKSVSWYQQVLGQGPQFIFQYYEKEERGRGNFPDRFSARQFPNYSSELNVNALLLGDSALYLCASSLWGSGNQPQHFGDGTRLSIL.

This clonotype was recorded only once. CDR3 sequence reads: CASKGDYYNEQFF. DNA for the CDR3: TGTGCCAGCAAAGGGGACTACTACAATGAGCAGTTCTTC. The gene calls are TRBV9 and TRBJ2-1, with TRBD2 matching over 7 bases. Germline values: CDR1 SGDLS, CDR2 YYNGEE. CDR3 length: 13 residues. V dropped 6 bases and J dropped 3; count of bases not matched to a gene: 3.

Written as DNA, the CDR3 is TGTGCCAGCAGTGCCCGGACCCACAATGAGCAGTTCTTC. It encodes CASSARTHNEQFF. The chain joins TRBV6-1 to TRBJ2-1; D remains ambiguous. Germline assignment: CDR1 MNHNS and CDR2 SASEGT. V shed 4 bases and J shed 5 bases, with 9 bases lying between them. The CDR3 contains 13 residues.

This clonotype was found a few times. The chain is built from TRBV20-1 and TRBJ2-5; 9 bases agree with TRBD2. CDR3 length: 14 amino acids. CDR1 and CDR2 (germline): DFQATT, SNEGSKA (reference sequence). The ends lost 5 bases at V and 2 bases at J; junction bases unmatched: 6. CDR3 protein: CSARRGGLQETQYF. Here the CDR3 DNA reads TGCAGTGCTCGGCGGGGGGGCTTACAAGAGACCCAGTACTTC.

This clonotype was detected a few times. V and J are TRBV20-1 and TRBJ2-1; no clear D. V lost 5 bases, J lost 0 bases, and 14 bases lay in between. Germline V gene lookup returns CDR1 DFQATT and CDR2 SNEGSKA (reference sequence). CDR3 length: 15 residues. The CDR3 DNA is TGCAGTGCTTCCGTATGGGAAAGCTCCTACAATGAGCAGTTCTTC. Protein product: CSASVWESSYNEQFF.

The V gene is TRBV20-1, the J gene TRBJ2-4, with D unclear. The CDR3 contains 13 residues. The germline V gene encodes CDR1 DFQATT and CDR2 SNEGSKA (reference sequence). The V end was cut by 3 bases, the J end by 0 bases, with 6 bases between. This CDR3 reads CSASTLAKNIQYF. In DNA, the CDR3 is TGCAGTGCTAGCACGTTAGCCAAAAACATTCAGTACTTC.

The chain carries TRBV29-1 and TRBJ1-1; 8 bases align to TRBD1. Germline V gene data show CDR1 as SQVTM and CDR2 as ANQGSEA. Trimming removed 5 bases from V and 1 base from J; junction bases left unmatched: 9. The CDR3 runs to 15 residues. Here the CDR3 DNA reads TGCAGCGTTACTGGACAGGGCTTCTGGAACACTGAAGCTTTCTTT. This gives the protein CSVTGQGFWNTEAFF.

The gene calls are TRBV9 and TRBJ1-2, with TRBD1 as a possible D gene (6 bases). The V and J ends lost 0 bases and 4 bases respectively, with 16 bases between them. Germline V CDR1 and CDR2: SGDLS, YYNGEE. The CDR3 consists of 16 residues. The CDR3 bases are TGTGCCAGCAGCGTAGCTCCTTCGGCCAGGGGCTATGGCTACACCTTC. As protein: CASSVAPSARGYGYTF.

This clonotype was observed a few times. The chain has TRBV5-1 and TRBJ2-3; 15 bases align to TRBD2. The germline gives CDR1 SGHRS, CDR2 YFSETQ. The CDR3 runs to 16 residues. The ends lost 4 bases at V and 3 bases at J; junction bases unmatched: 3. CDR3 residues: CASSPGTSGGTDTQYF. The CDR3 DNA is TGCGCCAGCAGCCCAGGGACTAGCGGGGGGACAGATACGCAGTATTTT.

A few counts support this clonotype. The rearrangement joins TRBV4-3 to TRBJ2-1; 8 bases map to TRBD2. J lost 3 bases, V lost 1 base, and 17 bases had no gene match. Per the germline V gene, CDR1 is LGHNA and CDR2 is YSLEER. The CDR3 loop spans 20 amino acids. In nucleotides, the CDR3 is TGCGCCAGCAGCCAAGTTCTCGGGACTAGGAGTCCGAGCCTCTACAATGAGCAGTTCTTC. Translation gives CASSQVLGTRSPSLYNEQFF.